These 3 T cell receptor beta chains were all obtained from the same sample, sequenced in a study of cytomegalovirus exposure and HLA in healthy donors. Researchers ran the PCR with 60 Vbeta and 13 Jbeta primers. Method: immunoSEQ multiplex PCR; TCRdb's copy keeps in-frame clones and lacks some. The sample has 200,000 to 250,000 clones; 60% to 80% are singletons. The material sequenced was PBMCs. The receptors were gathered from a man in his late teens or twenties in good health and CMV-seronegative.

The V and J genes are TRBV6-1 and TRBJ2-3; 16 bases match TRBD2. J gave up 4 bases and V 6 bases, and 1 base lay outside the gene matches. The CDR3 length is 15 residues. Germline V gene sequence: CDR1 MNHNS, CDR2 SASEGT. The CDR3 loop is CASRGLAGGPDTQYF. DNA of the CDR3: TGTGCCAGCAGGGGACTAGCGGGAGGGCCAGATACGCAGTATTTT.

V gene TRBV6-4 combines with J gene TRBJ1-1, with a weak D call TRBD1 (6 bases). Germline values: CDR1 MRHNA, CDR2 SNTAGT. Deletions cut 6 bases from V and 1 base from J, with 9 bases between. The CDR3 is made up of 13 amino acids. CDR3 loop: CASRVDRNTEAFF. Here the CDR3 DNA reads TGTGCCAGCAGGGTGGACAGGAACACTGAAGCTTTCTTT.

Written as DNA, the CDR3 is TGCGCCAGCAGCCAAGAACCTGGCGGGGCCTCCTACAATGAGCAGTTCTTC. This gives the protein CASSQEPGGASYNEQFF. V usage is TRBV4-3 and J usage is TRBJ2-1; a possible D gene is TRBD2 (6 bases). The germline CDR1 and CDR2 sequences are LGHNA and YSLEER. The germline V and J ends were trimmed by 0 bases and 0 bases, with 12 bases remaining between them. The CDR3 is 17 residues long.